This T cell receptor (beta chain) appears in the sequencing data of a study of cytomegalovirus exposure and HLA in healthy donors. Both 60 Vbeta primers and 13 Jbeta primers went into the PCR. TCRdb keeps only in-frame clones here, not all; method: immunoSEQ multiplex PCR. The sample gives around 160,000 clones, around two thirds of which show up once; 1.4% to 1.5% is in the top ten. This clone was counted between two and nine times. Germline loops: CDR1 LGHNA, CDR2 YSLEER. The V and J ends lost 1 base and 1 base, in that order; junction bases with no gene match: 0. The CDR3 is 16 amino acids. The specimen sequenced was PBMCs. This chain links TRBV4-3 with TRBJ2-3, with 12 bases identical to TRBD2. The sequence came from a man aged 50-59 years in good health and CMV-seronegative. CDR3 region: CASSQGLAGGTDTQYF. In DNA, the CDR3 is TGCGCCAGCAGCCAAGGACTAGCGGGGGGCACAGATACGCAGTATTTT.